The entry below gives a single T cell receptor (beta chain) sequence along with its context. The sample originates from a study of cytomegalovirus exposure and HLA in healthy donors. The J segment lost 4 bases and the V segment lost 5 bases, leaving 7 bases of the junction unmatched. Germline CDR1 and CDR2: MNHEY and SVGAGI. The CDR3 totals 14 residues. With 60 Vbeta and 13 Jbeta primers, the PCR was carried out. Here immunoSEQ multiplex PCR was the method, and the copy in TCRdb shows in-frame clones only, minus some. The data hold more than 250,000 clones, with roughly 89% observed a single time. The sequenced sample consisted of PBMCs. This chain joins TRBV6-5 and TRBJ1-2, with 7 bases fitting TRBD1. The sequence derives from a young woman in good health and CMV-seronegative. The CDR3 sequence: CASSGPGQIYGYTF. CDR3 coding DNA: TGTGCCAGCAGTGGGCCGGGACAGATCTATGGCTACACCTTC.